This T cell receptor (beta chain) was profiled in a study of metastatic and nonmetastatic thyroid tumors. Turning to the study itself: Malignant thyroid and benign thyroid patients provided blood and tumor or nodule tissue whose repertoires were compared.

This clone is categorized as medium-sized. Its matching antigen is unknown. Prior to thyroid surgery, none of the patients had received any treatment. Notes on the study in general: According to reports, the diversity of TCR beta was significantly higher in malignant thyroid tumors than in benign nodules, and this held in both blood and tumor samples.

Germline CDR1 and CDR2: MNHNS and SASEGT. Trimming cost V 2 bases and J 12 bases, with 17 bases left between them. CDR3 length: 15 residues. Study processing details: In papillary thyroid cancer, a distant-metastasis classifier was built using CDR3 differences across clinicopathological groups. MiXCR re-clonotyped the PCR reads for TCRdb. The V and J calls come from TCRdb's annotation, not from the publication. In the table there are tens of thousands of clones, 3.5% to 5% of which are singletons. The sequenced sample consisted of blood. The TCR was taken from a female donor with papillary thyroid cancer or a benign thyroid nodule (not recorded which). Some clones in this sample may be carry-over from other donors' samples. The rearrangement links TRBV6-1 to TRBJ1-6, with D possibly being TRBD1 (6 bases). The CDR3 sequence is CASSEPGQSPQPLHF. CDR3 nucleotides: TGTGCCAGCAGTGAACCGGGACAAAGCCCACAACCCCTCCACTTT.